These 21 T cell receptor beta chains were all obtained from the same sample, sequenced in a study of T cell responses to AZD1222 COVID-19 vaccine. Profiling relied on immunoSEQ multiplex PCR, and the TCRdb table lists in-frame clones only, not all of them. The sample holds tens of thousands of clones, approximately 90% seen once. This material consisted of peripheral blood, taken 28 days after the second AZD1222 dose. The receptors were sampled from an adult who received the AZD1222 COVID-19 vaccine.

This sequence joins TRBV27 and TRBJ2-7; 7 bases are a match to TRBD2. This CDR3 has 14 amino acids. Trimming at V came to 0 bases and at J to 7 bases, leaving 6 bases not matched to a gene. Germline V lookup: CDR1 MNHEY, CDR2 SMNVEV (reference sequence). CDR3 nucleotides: TGTGCCAGCAGTTTATCGGGGCTAGCGGAGGAGCAGTACTTC. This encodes CASSLSGLAEEQYF.

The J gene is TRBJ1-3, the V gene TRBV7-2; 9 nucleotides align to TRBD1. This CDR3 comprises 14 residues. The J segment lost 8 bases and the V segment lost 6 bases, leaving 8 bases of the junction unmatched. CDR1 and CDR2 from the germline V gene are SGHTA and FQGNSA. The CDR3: CASSYGQGSDTIYF. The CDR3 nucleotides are TGTGCCAGCAGTTATGGACAGGGGTCGGACACCATATATTTT. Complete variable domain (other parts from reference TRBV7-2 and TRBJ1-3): GAGVSQSPSNKVTEKGKDVELRCDPISGHTALYWYRQSLGQGLEFLIYFQGNSAPDKSGLPSDRFSAERTGGSVSTLTIQRTQQEDSAVYLCASSYGQGSDTIYFGEGSWLTVV.

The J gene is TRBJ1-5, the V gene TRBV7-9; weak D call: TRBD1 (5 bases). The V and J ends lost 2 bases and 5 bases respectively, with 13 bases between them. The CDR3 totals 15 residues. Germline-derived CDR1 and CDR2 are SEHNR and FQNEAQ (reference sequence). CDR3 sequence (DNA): TGTGCCAGCAGCTTATCACTCCGGGGGGATCAGCCCCAGCATTTT. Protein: CASSLSLRGDQPQHF.

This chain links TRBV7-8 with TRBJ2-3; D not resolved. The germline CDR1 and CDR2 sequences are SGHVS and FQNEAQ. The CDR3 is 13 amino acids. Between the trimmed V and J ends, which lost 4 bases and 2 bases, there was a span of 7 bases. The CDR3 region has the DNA TGTGCCAGCAGCTCCCGATTCACAGATACGCAGTATTTT. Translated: CASSSRFTDTQYF.

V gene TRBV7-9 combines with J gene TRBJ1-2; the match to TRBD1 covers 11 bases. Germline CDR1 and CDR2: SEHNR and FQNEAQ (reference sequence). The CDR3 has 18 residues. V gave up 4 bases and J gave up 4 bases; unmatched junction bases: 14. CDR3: CASSSSSGQGVDGYGYTF. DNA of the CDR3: TGTGCCAGCAGCTCGAGCTCGGGACAGGGGGTAGACGGCTATGGCTACACCTTC.

The CDR3 spells CASSLGAGRFYGYTF. The CDR3 region has the DNA TGTGCCAGCAGTTTGGGGGCGGGGCGCTTCTATGGCTACACCTTC. The V and J genes are TRBV27 and TRBJ1-2; TRBD1 might be the D (6 bases). The V gene lost 3 bases and the J gene lost 4 bases, with 15 bases spanning the gap. The CDR3 runs to 15 residues. Germline CDR1 MNHEY, CDR2 SMNVEV (reference sequence).

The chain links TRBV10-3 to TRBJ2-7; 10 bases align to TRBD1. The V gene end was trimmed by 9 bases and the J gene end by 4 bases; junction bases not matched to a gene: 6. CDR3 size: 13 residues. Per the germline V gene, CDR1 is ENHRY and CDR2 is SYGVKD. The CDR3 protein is CAISQGQGYEQYF. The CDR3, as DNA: TGTGCCATATCACAGGGACAGGGGTACGAGCAGTACTTC.

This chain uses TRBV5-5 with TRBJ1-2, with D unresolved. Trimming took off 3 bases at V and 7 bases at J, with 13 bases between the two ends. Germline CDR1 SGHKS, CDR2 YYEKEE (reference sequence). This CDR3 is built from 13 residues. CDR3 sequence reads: CASSSERARGYTF. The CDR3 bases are TGTGCCAGCAGCTCGGAGAGGGCGCGTGGCTACACCTTC.

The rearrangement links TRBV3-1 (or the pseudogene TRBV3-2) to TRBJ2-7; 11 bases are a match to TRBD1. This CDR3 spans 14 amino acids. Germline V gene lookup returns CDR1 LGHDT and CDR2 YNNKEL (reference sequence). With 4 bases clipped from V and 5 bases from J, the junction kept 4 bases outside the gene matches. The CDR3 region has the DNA TGTGCCAGCAGCCCCGGACAGGGGGCGGACGAGCAGTACTTC. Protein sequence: CASSPGQGADEQYF.

In DNA, the CDR3 is TGCGCCAGCAGCTTCGGACTAGCGGGTACTGAGCAGTTCTTC. Protein: CASSFGLAGTEQFF. The chain is built from TRBV5-1 and TRBJ2-1; 11 bases line up with TRBD2. With V trimmed by 2 bases and J by 9 bases, 4 bases remained unmatched. The CDR3 has 14 residues. Germline CDR1 and CDR2: SGHRS and YFSETQ.

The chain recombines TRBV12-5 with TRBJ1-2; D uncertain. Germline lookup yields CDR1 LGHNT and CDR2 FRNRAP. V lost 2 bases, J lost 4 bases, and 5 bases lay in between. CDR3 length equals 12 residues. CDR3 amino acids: CASGLNGYGYTF. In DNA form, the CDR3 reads TGTGCTAGTGGTTTGAACGGCTATGGCTACACCTTC.

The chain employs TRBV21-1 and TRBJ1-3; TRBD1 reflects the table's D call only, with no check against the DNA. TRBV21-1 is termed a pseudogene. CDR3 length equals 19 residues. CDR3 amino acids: CASSVEGQGAIHSGNTIYF. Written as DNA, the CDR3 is TGTGCCAGCAGCGTAGAAGGGCAGGGGGCTATTCACTCTGGAAACACCATATATTTT.

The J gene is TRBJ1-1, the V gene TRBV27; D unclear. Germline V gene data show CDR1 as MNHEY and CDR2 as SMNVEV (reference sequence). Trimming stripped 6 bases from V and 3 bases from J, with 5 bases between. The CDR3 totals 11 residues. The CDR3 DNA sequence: TGTGCCAGCAGGACATACACTGAAGCTTTCTTT. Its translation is CASRTYTEAFF.

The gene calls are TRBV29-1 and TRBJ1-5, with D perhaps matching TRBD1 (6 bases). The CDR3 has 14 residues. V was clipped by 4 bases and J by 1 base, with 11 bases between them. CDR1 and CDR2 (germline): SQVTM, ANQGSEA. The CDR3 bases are TGCAGCGTTGCGACAGGCGCAAGCAATCAGCCCCAGCATTTT. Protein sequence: CSVATGASNQPQHF.

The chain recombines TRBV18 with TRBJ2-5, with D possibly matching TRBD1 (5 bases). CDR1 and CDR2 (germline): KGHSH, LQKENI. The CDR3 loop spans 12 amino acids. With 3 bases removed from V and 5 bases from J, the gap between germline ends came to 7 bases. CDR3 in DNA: TGTGCCAGCTCACCGAACAGGGAGACCCAGTACTTC. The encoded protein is CASSPNRETQYF.

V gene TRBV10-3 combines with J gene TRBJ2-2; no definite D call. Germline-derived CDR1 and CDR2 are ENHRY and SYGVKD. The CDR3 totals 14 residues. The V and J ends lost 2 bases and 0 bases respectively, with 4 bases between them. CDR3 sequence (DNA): TGTGCCATCAGTGAGACGACGAACACCGGGGAGCTGTTTTTT. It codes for CAISETTNTGELFF.

The CDR3 sequence is CASSRETGRFRYQETQYF. The CDR3 DNA reads TGTGCCAGCAGCCGCGAAACGGGGCGATTTAGGTACCAAGAGACCCAGTACTTC. The chain combines TRBV7-6 with TRBJ2-5; D may be TRBD1 or TRBD2 (5 bases each). Per the germline V gene, CDR1 is SGHVS and CDR2 is FNYEAQ. The CDR3 runs to 18 residues. Trimming removed 5 bases from V and 0 bases from J, with 22 bases in between.

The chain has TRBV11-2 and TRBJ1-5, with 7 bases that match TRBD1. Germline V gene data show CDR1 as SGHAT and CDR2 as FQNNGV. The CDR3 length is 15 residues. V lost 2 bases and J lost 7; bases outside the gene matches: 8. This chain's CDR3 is CASSLTRGYEQPQHF. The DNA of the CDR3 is TGTGCCAGCAGCTTAACCAGGGGGTACGAACAGCCCCAGCATTTT.

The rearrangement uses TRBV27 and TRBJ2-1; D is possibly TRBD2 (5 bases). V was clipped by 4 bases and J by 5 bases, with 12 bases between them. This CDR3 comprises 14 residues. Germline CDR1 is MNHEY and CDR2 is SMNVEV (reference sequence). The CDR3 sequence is CASSSYGLNNEQFF. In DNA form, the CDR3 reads TGTGCCAGCAGTTCTTACGGACTGAACAATGAGCAGTTCTTC.

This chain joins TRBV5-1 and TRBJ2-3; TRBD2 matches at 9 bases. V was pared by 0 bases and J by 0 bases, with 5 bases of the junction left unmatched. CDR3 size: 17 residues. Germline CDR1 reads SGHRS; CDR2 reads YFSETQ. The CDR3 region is CASSLEASGTSTDTQYF. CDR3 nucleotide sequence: TGCGCCAGCAGCTTGGAAGCTAGCGGGACAAGCACAGATACGCAGTATTTT.

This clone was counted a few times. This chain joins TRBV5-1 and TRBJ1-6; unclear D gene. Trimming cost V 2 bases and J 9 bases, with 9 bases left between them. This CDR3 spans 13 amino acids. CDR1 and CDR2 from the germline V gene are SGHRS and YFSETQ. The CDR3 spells CASSFNSGSPLHF. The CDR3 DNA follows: TGCGCCAGCAGCTTTAATTCAGGTTCACCCCTCCACTTT. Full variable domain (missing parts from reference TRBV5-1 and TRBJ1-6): KAGVTQTPRYLIKTRGQQVTLSCSPISGHRSVSWYQQTPGQGLQFLFEYFSETQRNKGNFPGRFSGRQFSNSRSEMNVSTLELGDSALYLCASSFNSGSPLHFGNGTRLTVT.